Sequencing of this TCR beta chain was carried out in a study of shared clonotypes between healthy human individuals. General study results and limits: For naive CD4 cells, 4% to 6% of clonotypes were shared across a few donors. Sampling involved blood alone; tissue repertoires likely differ.

The CDR3 spans 15 residues. Per the germline V gene, CDR1 is LNHNV and CDR2 is YYDKDF (reference sequence). V gave up 3 bases and J gave up 6 bases, with 14 bases separating them. Donors included only healthy HIV-negative adults lacking recent acute infections or vaccinations. CD4+ cell separation produced CD45RA+ naive and CD45RA-negative memory subsets. Using immunoSEQ multiplex PCR, the repertoire was profiled, and TCRdb retains in-frame clones only, with some absent. The sample contains 1,500,000 or so clones, 96% of which appear only once. As regards this clone: Its antigen is not identified.

Sequences were obtained from naive CD4+ T cells sorted from blood. As to subset: CD45RA+ positively selected. This chain joins TRBV15 and TRBJ1-4, with D perhaps matching TRBD1 (5 bases). This clonotype was obtained from a man aged 25 to 45 in good health. This chain's CDR3 is CATSRGQTADEKLFF. The CDR3 nucleotides are TGTGCCACCAGCAGGGGCCAGACAGCAGATGAAAAACTGTTTTTT.